The TCR beta chain described here comes from a study of blood T cell repertoires in COVID-19. V lost 7 bases and J lost 3, with 10 bases in between. CDR3 size: 13 residues. Participants, 18 to 89 years old, spanned around 26 US areas. Data came from immunoSEQ multiplex PCR; TCRdb stores just in-frame clones and leaves some out. The table has around 450,000 clones, roughly 87% seen once. The rearrangement uses TRBV12-3 or TRBV12-4 and TRBJ1-5; D call uncertain. Sequenced sample: PBMCs or T cells enriched from blood (not recorded which). The receptor was derived from a man aged 18 to 29 who had recovered from COVID-19. The CDR3 loop reads CASNPSPNQPQHF. The CDR3 bases are TGTGCCAGCAATCCTAGTCCCAATCAGCCCCAGCATTTT.